This T cell receptor beta chain was profiled in a study of beta chain features in type 1 diabetes. Study-level information: Some 110 million sorted cells were examined across all samples.

Donors underwent one heparinised blood draw, about 0.12 L on average. Investigators reverse transcribed all isolated RNA, so they sequenced expressed TCRB transcripts. Libraries were prepared by immunoSEQ multiplex PCR; TCRdb keeps only in-frame clonotypes and omits some of them. The sample includes around 500,000 clones, about 10% of them seen just once. V was clipped by 2 bases and J by 4 bases, with 12 bases between them. The CDR3 is 15 amino acids. Per germline, CDR1 MNHNY and CDR2 SVGAGI (reference sequence). This TCR was sampled from a young woman in good health. The source material was naive CD4+ T cells from blood. This chain joins TRBV6-6 and TRBJ2-1; D is perhaps TRBD2 (5 bases). CDR3 bases: TGTGCCAGCAGTTACGCGGGCCACGAGTACAATGAGCAGTTCTTC. It translates to CASSYAGHEYNEQFF.